The 8 T cell receptor beta chains reported below all come from one sample, sequenced in a study of blood T cell repertoires in COVID-19. Assay used: immunoSEQ multiplex PCR; TCRdb lists only in-frame clones, some missing. The sample includes more than 75,000 clones, about 83% of them seen just once. Sequences were obtained from peripheral blood. The source is a woman aged 65 to 85 with acute or convalescent COVID-19.

A single count supports this clone. The V and J genes are TRBV12-3 or TRBV12-4 and TRBJ2-1; D is undetermined. CDR3 length equals 11 residues. V lost 6 bases, J lost 5 bases, and 5 bases lay in between. The CDR3 protein is CASSRNNEQFF. Written as DNA, the CDR3 is TGTGCCAGCAGCCGTAACAATGAGCAGTTCTTC.

There are a few counts of this clone. The rearrangement links TRBV21-1 to TRBJ2-2; no DNA check was done on the table's D call, TRBD1. TRBV21-1 is recorded as a pseudogene. This CDR3 contains 14 residues. The CDR3, as DNA: TGTGCCCCGCCAGGGGGCGAGTGCACCGGGGAGCTGTTTTTT. Its translation is CAPPGGECTGELFF.

This sequence joins TRBV18 and TRBJ1-6, with a possible D match to TRBD1 (6 bases). The CDR3 covers 17 residues. The V and J ends lost 5 bases and 0 bases respectively, with 14 bases between them. Germline values: CDR1 KGHSH, CDR2 LQKENI. CDR3 region: CASSKGQTSSYNSPLHF. The CDR3 DNA sequence: TGTGCCAGCTCAAAAGGACAGACGAGCTCCTATAATTCACCCCTCCACTTT. The full variable domain, rest sourced from reference TRBV18 and TRBJ1-6, is NAGVMQNPRHLVRRRGQEARLRCSPMKGHSHVYWYRQLPEEGLKFMVYLQKENIIDESGMPKERFSAEFPKEGPSILRIQQVVRGDSAAYFCASSKGQTSSYNSPLHFGNGTRLTVT.

The CDR3 loop is CSASDDNFPYNEQFF. The CDR3 coding sequence is TGCAGTGCTAGTGATGACAATTTTCCCTACAATGAGCAGTTCTTC. The chain recombines TRBV20-1 with TRBJ2-1; D is unclear. Per the germline V gene, CDR1 is DFQATT and CDR2 is SNEGSKA (reference sequence). This CDR3 comprises 15 residues. V lost 3 bases and J lost 2, with 14 bases in between.

The V and J genes are TRBV7-9 and TRBJ2-1; 13 positions match TRBD2. CDR3 size: 16 residues. Trimming at V came to 2 bases and at J to 4 bases, leaving 2 bases not matched to a gene. Germline CDR1 SEHNR, CDR2 FQNEAQ (reference sequence). CDR3 region: CASSLSGLAGYNEQFF. As DNA, the CDR3 is TGTGCCAGCAGCTTATCGGGACTAGCGGGGTACAATGAGCAGTTCTTC.

This clone was seen a handful of times. The CDR3 region has the DNA TGTGCCACCAGAGCCCGGGCAGGGGCGAACACCGGGGAGCTGTTTTTT. This sequence encodes CATRARAGANTGELFF. This chain uses TRBV24-1 with TRBJ2-2; weak D call: TRBD1 (6 bases). V was shortened by 7 bases and J by 0 bases, with 14 bases between the two germline ends. The CDR3 length is 16 residues. The germline CDR1 and CDR2 sequences are KGHDR and SFDVKD.

This chain connects TRBV3-1 (or the pseudogene TRBV3-2) to TRBJ2-1; TRBD1 matches 8 bases. The V and J ends lost 0 bases and 4 bases, in that order; junction bases with no gene match: 5. This CDR3 region has 16 residues. Germline CDR1 and CDR2: LGHDT and YNNKEL (reference sequence). The CDR3 sequence is CASSQEGTGVYNEQFF. CDR3 DNA: TGTGCCAGCAGCCAAGAAGGGACAGGAGTATACAATGAGCAGTTCTTC.

The chain recombines TRBV25-1 with TRBJ1-1; TRBD1 agrees at 8 bases. The CDR3 runs to 14 residues. The germline V gene has CDR1 MGHDK and CDR2 SYGVNS. V was pared by 6 bases and J by 1 base, with 4 bases of the junction left unmatched. The CDR3 loop is CASRETGGNTEAFF. The CDR3 region has the DNA TGTGCCAGCAGGGAAACAGGGGGGAACACTGAAGCTTTCTTT.